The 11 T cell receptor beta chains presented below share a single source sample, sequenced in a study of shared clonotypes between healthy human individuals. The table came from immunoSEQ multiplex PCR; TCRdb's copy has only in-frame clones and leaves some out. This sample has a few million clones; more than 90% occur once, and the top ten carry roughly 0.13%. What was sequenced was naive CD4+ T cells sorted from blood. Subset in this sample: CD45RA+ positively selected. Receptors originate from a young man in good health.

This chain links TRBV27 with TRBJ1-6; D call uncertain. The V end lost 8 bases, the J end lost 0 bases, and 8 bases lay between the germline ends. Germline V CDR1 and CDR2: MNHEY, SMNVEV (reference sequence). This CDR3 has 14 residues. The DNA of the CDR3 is TGTGCCAGCGGCATGAGCTCCTATAATTCACCCCTCCACTTT. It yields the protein CASGMSSYNSPLHF.

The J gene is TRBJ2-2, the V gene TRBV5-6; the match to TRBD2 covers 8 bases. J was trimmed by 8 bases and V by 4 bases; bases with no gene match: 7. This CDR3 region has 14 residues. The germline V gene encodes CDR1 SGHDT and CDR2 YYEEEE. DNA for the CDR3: TGTGCCAGCAGCCCACCGGGGGGGGCAGGGGAGCTGTTTTTT. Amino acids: CASSPPGGAGELFF.

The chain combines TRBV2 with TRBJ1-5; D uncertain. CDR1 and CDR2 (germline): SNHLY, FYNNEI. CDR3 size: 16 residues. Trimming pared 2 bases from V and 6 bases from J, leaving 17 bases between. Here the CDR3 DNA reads TGTGCCAGCAGTGAAAGACGGGCCTCGGGTTCTCAGCCCCAGCATTTT. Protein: CASSERRASGSQPQHF.

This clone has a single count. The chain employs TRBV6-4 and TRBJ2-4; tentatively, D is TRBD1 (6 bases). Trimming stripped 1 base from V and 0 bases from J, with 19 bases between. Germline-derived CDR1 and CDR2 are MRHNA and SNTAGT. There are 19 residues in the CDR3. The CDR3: CASSDLFHKGQLAKNIQYF. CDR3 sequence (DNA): TGTGCCAGCAGTGACTTATTTCACAAAGGACAGCTAGCCAAAAACATTCAGTACTTC.

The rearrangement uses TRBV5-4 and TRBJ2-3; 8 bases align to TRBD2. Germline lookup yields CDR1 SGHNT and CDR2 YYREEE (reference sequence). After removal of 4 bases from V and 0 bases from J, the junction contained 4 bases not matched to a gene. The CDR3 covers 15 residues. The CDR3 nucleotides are TGTGCCAGCAGCCGGGGGGGCGAAAGCACAGATACGCAGTATTTT. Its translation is CASSRGGESTDTQYF. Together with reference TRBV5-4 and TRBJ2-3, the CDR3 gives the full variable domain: ETGVTQSPTHLIKTRGQQVTLRCSSQSGHNTVSWYQQALGQGPQFIFQYYREEENGRGNFPPRFSGLQFPNYSSELNVNALELDDSALYLCASSRGGESTDTQYFGPGTRLTVL.

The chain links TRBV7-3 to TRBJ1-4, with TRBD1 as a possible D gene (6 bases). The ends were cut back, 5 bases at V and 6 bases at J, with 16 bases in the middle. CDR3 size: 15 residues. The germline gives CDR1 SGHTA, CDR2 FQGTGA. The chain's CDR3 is CASSASGTRDEKLFF. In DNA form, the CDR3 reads TGTGCCAGCAGCGCCTCCGGGACACGAGATGAAAAACTGTTTTTT.

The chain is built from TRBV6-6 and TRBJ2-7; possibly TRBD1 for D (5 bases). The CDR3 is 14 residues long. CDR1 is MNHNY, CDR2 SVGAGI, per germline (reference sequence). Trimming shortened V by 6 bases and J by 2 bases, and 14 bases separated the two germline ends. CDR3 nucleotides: TGTGCCAGCAGAGTTGACAGCCAACCCTACGAGCAGTACTTC. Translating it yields CASRVDSQPYEQYF.

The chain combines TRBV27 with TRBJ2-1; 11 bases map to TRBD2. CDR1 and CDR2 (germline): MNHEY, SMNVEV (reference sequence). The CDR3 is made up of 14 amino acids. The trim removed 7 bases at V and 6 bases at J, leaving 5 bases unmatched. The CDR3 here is CASTAGTSGNEQFF. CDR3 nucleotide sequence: TGTGCCAGCACCGCCGGGACTAGCGGCAATGAGCAGTTCTTC.

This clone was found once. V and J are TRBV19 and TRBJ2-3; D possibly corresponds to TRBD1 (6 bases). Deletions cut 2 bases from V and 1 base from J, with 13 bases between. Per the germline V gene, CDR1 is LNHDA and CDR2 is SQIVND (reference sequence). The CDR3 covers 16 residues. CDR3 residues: CASSITTGFGTDTQYF. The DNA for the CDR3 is TGTGCCAGTAGTATAACTACAGGGTTTGGCACAGATACGCAGTATTTT.

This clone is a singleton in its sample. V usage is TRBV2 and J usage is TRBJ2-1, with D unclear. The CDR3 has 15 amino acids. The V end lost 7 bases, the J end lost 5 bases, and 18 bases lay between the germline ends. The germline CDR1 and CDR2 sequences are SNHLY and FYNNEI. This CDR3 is CASIEVVNGHNEQFF. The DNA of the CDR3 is TGTGCCAGCATTGAGGTGGTAAACGGACACAATGAGCAGTTCTTC.

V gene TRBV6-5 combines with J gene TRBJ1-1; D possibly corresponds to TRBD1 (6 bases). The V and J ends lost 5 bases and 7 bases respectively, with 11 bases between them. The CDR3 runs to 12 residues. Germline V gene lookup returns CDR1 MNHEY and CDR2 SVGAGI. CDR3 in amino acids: CASSTQGVEAFF. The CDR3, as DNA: TGTGCCAGCAGTACACAGGGTGTTGAAGCTTTCTTT.